The sequence of this T cell receptor (beta chain) was determined in a study of T-cell memory formation after mild COVID-19. In the study overall: TCR clusters were largely donor specific.

Constant-segment primers and 5'RACE yielded cDNA libraries for TCR alpha and TCR beta, each carrying sample barcodes and UMIs. In TCRdb, the 5' RACE reads were re-called with MiXCR into one record per CDR3 protein. Of under 250,000 distinct CDR3 sequences detected, more than 25% appear once; the ten largest clones hold roughly 11%. This clonotype was recorded a few times. V lost 4 bases and J lost 4, with 19 bases in between. The germline gives CDR1 SQVTM, CDR2 ANQGSEA. The CDR3 spans 15 residues. Sequenced: PBMCs or a T cell subset sorted from them (not recorded which). The clonotype originates from an adult woman who had mild COVID-19 (a few samples of this study predate the infection). Cell type and time point are not known. The chain carries TRBV29-1 and TRBJ1-2; no clear D. The CDR3 loop reads CSVVDGEFFGYGYTF. For the CDR3, the DNA is TGCAGCGTTGTGGACGGGGAATTTTTCGGCTATGGCTACACCTTC.